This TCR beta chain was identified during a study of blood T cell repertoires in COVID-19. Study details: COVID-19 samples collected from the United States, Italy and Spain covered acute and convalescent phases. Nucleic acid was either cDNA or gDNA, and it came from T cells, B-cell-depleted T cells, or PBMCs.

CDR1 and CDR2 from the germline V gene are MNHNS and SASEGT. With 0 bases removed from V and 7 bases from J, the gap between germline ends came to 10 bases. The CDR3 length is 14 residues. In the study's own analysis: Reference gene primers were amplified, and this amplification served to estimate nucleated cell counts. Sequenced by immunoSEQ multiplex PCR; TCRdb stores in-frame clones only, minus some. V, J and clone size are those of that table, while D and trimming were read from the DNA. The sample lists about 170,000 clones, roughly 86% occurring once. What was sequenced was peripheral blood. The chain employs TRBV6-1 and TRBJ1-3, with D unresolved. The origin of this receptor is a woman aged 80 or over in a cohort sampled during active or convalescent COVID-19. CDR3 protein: CASSEAPGWNTIYF. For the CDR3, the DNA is TGTGCCAGCAGTGAAGCGCCCGGGTGGAACACCATATATTTT.